What follows are 18 T cell receptor beta chains derived from one specimen sequenced in a study of vaccination and CD4 T cells after COVID-19. The assay that was used to sequence DNA from cultured CD4+ T cells was the Oncomine TCR Beta short-read assay. TCRdb fed the PCR reads into MiXCR, producing one record per CDR3 protein. The data show about 13,000 distinct CDR3 sequences, under 80% seen once. Antigen specificity for these receptors is unknown. Treatment indicated: roughly 11-day PBMC culture with coronavirus spike peptide pools or control peptides (ViraFEST assay). Sequenced material: CD4+ T cells from blood, cultured in vitro. These receptors were obtained from a human donor who had recovered from COVID-19.

The chain is built from TRBV5-4 and TRBJ2-2, with TRBD1 matching over 8 bases. Germline values: CDR1 SGHNT, CDR2 YYREEE (reference sequence). The CDR3 sequence is 16 residues long. V trimming: 1 base; J trimming: 3 bases; junction bases outside the gene matches: 5. CDR3 nucleotides: TGTGCCAGCAGCTTGCGGGACAGGTTGTACACCGGGGAGCTGTTTTTT. Translated: CASSLRDRLYTGELFF.

This clonotype was observed a few times. The J gene is TRBJ1-1, the V gene TRBV10-3; weak D call: TRBD1 (5 bases). CDR1 is ENHRY and CDR2 is SYGVKD in the germline V gene. V gave up 5 bases and J gave up 1 base, with 8 bases separating them. This CDR3 is 13 amino acids long. The CDR3 DNA follows: TGTGCCATCAGTAGTGGGGGGAACACTGAAGCTTTCTTT. Its protein is CAISSGGNTEAFF.

For the CDR3, the DNA is TGTGCCAGCAGCACTAGCGGGAGAGGCTCCTACAATGAGCAGTTCTTC. Translated, it gives CASSTSGRGSYNEQFF. The chain couples TRBV6-1 to TRBJ2-1; TRBD2 matches at 11 bases. With 6 bases clipped from V and 0 bases from J, the junction kept 4 bases outside the gene matches. The CDR3 spans 16 residues. CDR1 and CDR2 from the germline V gene are MNHNS and SASEGT.

CDR3 nucleotide sequence: TGTGCCAGCAGCTCTCAGGTGGAAGGAGAGACCCAGTACTTC. Encoded protein: CASSSQVEGETQYF. The rearrangement joins TRBV7-9 to TRBJ2-5; no firm D call. The length of the CDR3 is 14 residues. Trimming pared 4 bases from V and 4 bases from J, leaving 13 bases between. CDR1 and CDR2 (germline): SEHNR, FQNEAQ (reference sequence). The full variable domain, its missing parts supplied by reference TRBV7-9 and TRBJ2-5, is DTGVSQNPRHKITKRGQNVTFRCDPISEHNRLYWYRQTLGQGPEFLTYFQNEAQLEKSRLLSDRFSAERPKGSFSTLEIQRTEQGDSAMYLCASSSQVEGETQYFGPGTRLLVL.

This clonotype showed up just a few times. In DNA form, the CDR3 reads TGTGCCAGCAGCTCAGCCCCATACGAGCAGTACTTC. This translates into CASSSAPYEQYF. V is TRBV11-2 and J is TRBJ2-7; D unclear. Trimming pared 4 bases from V and 4 bases from J, leaving 8 bases between. CDR3 length: 12 residues. The germline V gene encodes CDR1 SGHAT and CDR2 FQNNGV.

The chain has TRBV18 and TRBJ2-7; maybe TRBD2 (5 bases). Trimming cost V 5 bases and J 5 bases, with 10 bases left between them. CDR3 size: 12 residues. Germline assignment: CDR1 KGHSH and CDR2 LQKENI. The CDR3 protein is CASSIQRDEQYF. The CDR3 DNA reads TGTGCCAGCTCAATACAGAGGGACGAGCAGTACTTC.

This chain uses TRBV28 with TRBJ1-6; D might be TRBD1 (6 bases). The CDR3 has 16 residues. Germline V lookup: CDR1 MDHEN, CDR2 SYDVKM. V lost 6 bases to trimming and J lost 5 bases, with 17 bases between them. CDR3 in amino acids: CASRPYRTANNSPLHF. The CDR3 region has the DNA TGTGCCAGCAGACCCTACAGGACAGCCAATAATTCACCCCTCCACTTT.

A few counts support this clonotype. The rearrangement uses TRBV20-1 and TRBJ1-5; tentative D call: TRBD1 (5 bases). CDR3 length equals 15 residues. Trimming stripped 1 base from V and 1 base from J, with 11 bases between. Germline V gene sequence: CDR1 DFQATT, CDR2 SNEGSKA (reference sequence). CDR3 DNA sequence: TGCAGTGCTAGAGCGGGGGGTTTGAGCAATCAGCCCCAGCATTTT. Translated: CSARAGGLSNQPQHF.

The V and J genes are TRBV20-1 and TRBJ1-1, with TRBD1 identical over 8 bases. J lost 6 bases, V lost 4 bases, and 7 bases had no gene match. The CDR3 is 13 residues long. Germline assignment: CDR1 DFQATT and CDR2 SNEGSKA (reference sequence). CDR3 DNA: TGCAGTGCTACTACGACAGGGGTCTCTGAAGCTTTCTTT. Protein: CSATTTGVSEAFF.

The chain joins TRBV2 to TRBJ2-1, with 10 bases matching TRBD2. V dropped 7 bases and J dropped 10; count of bases not matched to a gene: 13. Germline CDR1 and CDR2: SNHLY and FYNNEI. CDR3 length: 15 residues. The CDR3 loop reads CASKSKREGLGEQFF. The CDR3 DNA reads TGTGCCAGCAAGTCTAAGCGGGAGGGCCTAGGGGAGCAGTTCTTC.

This chain links TRBV5-6 with TRBJ1-1; D is possibly TRBD1 (5 bases). Trimming shortened V by 4 bases and J by 4 bases, and 17 bases separated the two germline ends. Looked up from germline, CDR1 is SGHDT and CDR2 is YYEEEE. The CDR3 is made up of 15 amino acids. DNA for the CDR3: TGTGCCAGCAGCACCCTAGGGACTCGGAGCACTGAAGCTTTCTTT. This sequence encodes CASSTLGTRSTEAFF. Full variable domain (outside the CDR3, taken from reference TRBV5-6 and TRBJ1-1): DAGVTQSPTHLIKTRGQQVTLRCSPKSGHDTVSWYQQALGQGPQFIFQYYEEEERQRGNFPDRFSGHQFPNYSSELNVNALLLGDSALYLCASSTLGTRSTEAFFGQGTRLTVV.

This clonotype was counted a few times. CDR3 sequence: CASSQSGSYEQYF. DNA of the CDR3: TGTGCCAGCAGCCAAAGCGGGTCCTACGAGCAGTACTTC. The chain has TRBV21-1 and TRBJ2-7. TRBV21-1 constitutes a pseudogene. CDR3 size: 13 residues.

V usage is TRBV20-1 and J usage is TRBJ2-7; a weak D match, TRBD2 (6 bases). CDR1 is DFQATT and CDR2 is SNEGSKA in the germline V gene (reference sequence). The CDR3 covers 14 residues. V lost 3 bases and J 3 bases, leaving 15 bases between the germline ends. CDR3 sequence: CSAREGSGVYEQYF. CDR3 in DNA: TGCAGTGCTAGGGAGGGATCCGGTGTCTACGAGCAGTACTTC.

The genes are TRBV7-9 and TRBJ1-4; D is ambiguous. The CDR3 consists of 16 residues. CDR1 and CDR2 (germline): SEHNR, FQNEAQ (reference sequence). V shed 1 base and J shed 7 bases, with 16 bases lying between them. Here the CDR3 DNA reads TGTGCCAGCAGCTTAGGTCGGGGAAGGATGGGTGAAAAACTGTTTTTT. Protein sequence: CASSLGRGRMGEKLFF. Variable domain in full (rest from reference TRBV7-9 and TRBJ1-4): DTGVSQNPRHKITKRGQNVTFRCDPISEHNRLYWYRQTLGQGPEFLTYFQNEAQLEKSRLLSDRFSAERPKGSFSTLEIQRTEQGDSAMYLCASSLGRGRMGEKLFFGSGTQLSVL.

This chain connects TRBV7-8 to TRBJ2-5; tentative D call: TRBD2 (5 bases). Trimming removed 2 bases at V and 1 base at J, with 11 bases between. The CDR3 extends over 15 amino acids. Per the germline V gene, CDR1 is SGHVS and CDR2 is FQNEAQ. This CDR3 reads CASSLRASRQETQYF. DNA of the CDR3: TGTGCCAGCAGCTTAAGGGCTAGCCGCCAAGAGACCCAGTACTTC.

The gene calls are TRBV11-2 and TRBJ1-1; a weak D match, TRBD1 (5 bases). The V gene lost 5 bases and the J gene lost 4 bases, with 14 bases spanning the gap. The CDR3 is 14 residues long. The germline CDR1 and CDR2 sequences are SGHAT and FQNNGV. In DNA form, the CDR3 reads TGTGCCAGCAGCCCCTCCAAGGGGAGCACTGAAGCTTTCTTT. Translated, it gives CASSPSKGSTEAFF.

This clonotype occurred a few times. The rearrangement joins TRBV7-8 to TRBJ1-1, with TRBD1 identical over 7 bases. The germline V gene has CDR1 SGHVS and CDR2 FQNEAQ. After removal of 2 bases from V and 4 bases from J, the junction contained 4 bases not matched to a gene. This CDR3 comprises 14 residues. The CDR3: CASSLSGGGTEAFF. The CDR3 DNA is TGTGCCAGCAGCTTATCAGGGGGGGGCACTGAAGCTTTCTTT.

This sequence joins TRBV29-1 and TRBJ1-1, with no clear D. Germline lookup yields CDR1 SQVTM and CDR2 ANQGSEA. V lost 4 bases to trimming and J lost 0 bases, with 9 bases between them. The CDR3 is 13 residues long. The CDR3 here is CSVGLILNTEAFF. DNA for the CDR3: TGCAGCGTTGGGTTGATACTGAACACTGAAGCTTTCTTT.